What follows describes a single T cell receptor beta chain. Germline lookup yields CDR1 LGHDT and CDR2 YNNKEL (reference sequence). V was clipped by 0 bases and J by 5 bases; unmatched bases: 6. The CDR3 has 16 residues. The record originates from a study of T cell responses to AZD1222 COVID-19 vaccine. Only in-frame clones appear in the TCRdb table, and some are missing; sequencing was by immunoSEQ multiplex PCR. The sample lists about 140,000 clones, about 91% occurring once. This clonotype was obtained from an adult who received the AZD1222 COVID-19 vaccine. Here the sequenced sample was peripheral blood, taken 28 days after the second AZD1222 dose. The gene calls are TRBV3-1 (or the pseudogene TRBV3-2) and TRBJ2-7; TRBD2 matches 11 bases. The CDR3 loop is CASSQEPSGRFDEQYF. The CDR3 DNA sequence: TGTGCCAGCAGCCAAGAGCCTAGCGGGAGGTTCGACGAGCAGTACTTC.